Below, one T cell receptor (beta chain) is given with its context. The antigen is not known. These data originate in a study of beta chain features in type 1 diabetes. Expressed TCRB transcripts were sequenced because the entire RNA isolate underwent reverse transcription. The data were produced by immunoSEQ multiplex PCR, yet TCRdb's version contains in-frame clones alone and is incomplete. Found here are 120,000 to 150,000 clones, less than 15% of them singletons; the top ten hold approximately 1.3%. Study-wide findings and caveats: All four CD4+ subsets from Type 1 diabetes patients carried moderately but significantly shorter TCRB CDR3s.

The sample comprised central memory CD4+ T cells from blood. This sequence originates from a man between 18 and 29 years old with type 1 diabetes.

This CDR3 reads CASRGDGSYEQYF. The CDR3 nucleotides read TGTGCCAGCAGGGGGGACGGTTCCTACGAGCAGTACTTC. This rearrangement joins TRBV2 to TRBJ2-7; D may be TRBD1 or TRBD2 (5 bases each). The CDR3 is 13 amino acids. Germline V gene sequence: CDR1 SNHLY, CDR2 FYNNEI. V lost 6 bases to trimming and J lost 1 base, with 10 bases between them.